This TCR beta chain was found in a study of blood T cell repertoires in COVID-19. In the original processing: For nucleated cells, counts were estimated from reference gene primer amplification. Measured with immunoSEQ multiplex PCR; TCRdb has only the in-frame clones, and not every one. Clone size and V and J calls were adopted from that table, with D and trimming inferred from the DNA. The top ten clones hold almost 10% of a sample with about 150,000 clones, roughly 82% of them seen once. The CDR3 sequence is 14 residues long. V shed 2 bases and J shed 2 bases, with 9 bases lying between them. The germline gives CDR1 MDHEN, CDR2 SYDVKM.

The V gene is TRBV28, the J gene TRBJ2-5; D ambiguous. This receptor was taken from a woman aged 45-59 years with acute or convalescent COVID-19. Material for sequencing was peripheral blood. The chain's CDR3 is CASSLGWRQETQYF. DNA of the CDR3: TGTGCCAGCAGTTTAGGATGGCGGCAAGAGACCCAGTACTTC.